A selection of T cell receptor beta chains follows, all from one sample in a study of blood T cell repertoires in COVID-19. The protocol was immunoSEQ multiplex PCR, while the TCRdb copy is restricted to in-frame clones and leaves out a portion. Found here are about 260,000 clones, 85% to 90% of them singletons; the top ten hold over 4%. Sequencing input: peripheral blood. Receptors were obtained from a woman aged 55-75 years with COVID-19, enrolled during active disease. Each CDR3 is given with its conserved first and last residue. A D gene is named only where the DNA matches it firmly. Not every row has a clone size; where given, it reads once, few, many or a size class.

v_call: TRBV3-1/TRBV3-2; j_call: TRBJ1-1; d_call: NA; clone_size: NA; cdr3_nt: TGTGCCAGCAGCCAAGCCAGATCCCACACTGAAGCTTTCTTT; cdr3_aa: CASSQARSHTEAFF
v_call: TRBV6-2/TRBV6-3; j_call: TRBJ1-5; d_call: NA; clone_size: once; cdr3_nt: TGTGCCAGCAGTTACCTTACAGGGAGCAATCAGCCCCAGCATTTT; cdr3_aa: CASSYLTGSNQPQHF
v_call: TRBV5-4; j_call: TRBJ2-7; d_call: TRBD1; clone_size: many; cdr3_nt: TGTGCCAGCAGCAAATGGACAGGGACCTACGAGCAGTACTTC; cdr3_aa: CASSKWTGTYEQYF
v_call: TRBV3-1/TRBV3-2; j_call: TRBJ2-1; d_call: NA; clone_size: NA; cdr3_nt: TGTGCCAGCAGCCTTCGAACAGCGCAGGGTCCCAAGTTCTTC; cdr3_aa: CASSLRTAQGPKFF
v_call: TRBV27; j_call: TRBJ1-6; d_call: NA; clone_size: NA; cdr3_nt: TGTGCCAGCAGTTTATCGGGGAGGAGGGGCTATGGATCACCCCTCCACTTT; cdr3_aa: CASSLSGRRGYGSPLHF
v_call: TRBV28; j_call: TRBJ2-1; d_call: NA; clone_size: NA; cdr3_nt: TGTGCCAGCAGGACTTCGGGGTACAATGAGCAGTTCTTC; cdr3_aa: CASRTSGYNEQFF
v_call: TRBV10-3; j_call: TRBJ1-1; d_call: TRBD1; clone_size: NA; cdr3_nt: TGTGCCGCGACCGGGACAGCGAACACTGAAGCTTTCTTT; cdr3_aa: CAATGTANTEAFF
v_call: TRBV9; j_call: TRBJ2-3; d_call: TRBD2; clone_size: once; cdr3_nt: TGTGCCAGCAGCGTAGTCGGCGGGGGTGTTAATACGCAGTATTTT; cdr3_aa: CASSVVGGGVNTQYF
v_call: TRBV10-3; j_call: TRBJ1-4; d_call: NA; clone_size: NA; cdr3_nt: TGTGCCATCTCCCGGGTCCCTGAGGGTAATGAAAAACTGTTTTTT; cdr3_aa: CAISRVPEGNEKLFF
v_call: TRBV5-4; j_call: TRBJ2-7; d_call: TRBD1; clone_size: NA; cdr3_nt: TGTGCCAGCAGCTTGGCCGGACAGGAGAAGCAGTACTTC; cdr3_aa: CASSLAGQEKQYF
v_call: TRBV10-3; j_call: TRBJ2-7; d_call: TRBD2; clone_size: NA; cdr3_nt: TGTGCCATCAGTACTAGCGGGACGGAGGGATCCTACGAGCAGTACTTC; cdr3_aa: CAISTSGTEGSYEQYF
v_call: TRBV19; j_call: TRBJ2-1; d_call: TRBD2; clone_size: NA; cdr3_nt: TGTGCCAGTAGACCCCCACTAGCGGGGAGTTGGAATGAGCAGTTCTTC; cdr3_aa: CASRPPLAGSWNEQFF
v_call: TRBV4-3; j_call: TRBJ2-5; d_call: TRBD1; clone_size: NA; cdr3_nt: TGCGCCAGCAGCCAAGAAGGAGCGGGGACAGGGGGCCTTGAGACCCAGTACTTC; cdr3_aa: CASSQEGAGTGGLETQYF
v_call: TRBV7-2; j_call: TRBJ2-5; d_call: NA; clone_size: NA; cdr3_nt: TGTGCCAGCAGCCCTCTAGTAGCCGAGACCCAGTACTTC; cdr3_aa: CASSPLVAETQYF
v_call: TRBV13; j_call: TRBJ2-7; d_call: TRBD2; clone_size: NA; cdr3_nt: TGTGCCAGCAGCTTAGGAGGCGGGAGGGTCGGCGAGCAGTACTTC; cdr3_aa: CASSLGGGRVGEQYF
v_call: TRBV5-1; j_call: TRBJ2-7; d_call: NA; clone_size: NA; cdr3_nt: TGCGCCAGCAGCCCTGGCCGGACTCCGAGCTCCTACGAGCAGTACTTC; cdr3_aa: CASSPGRTPSSYEQYF
v_call: TRBV12-5; j_call: TRBJ2-1; d_call: TRBD2; clone_size: NA; cdr3_nt: TGTGCTAGTACAAGCGGGATGGGACTAATTTACAATGAGCAGTTCTTC; cdr3_aa: CASTSGMGLIYNEQFF
v_call: TRBV4-1; j_call: TRBJ1-2; d_call: NA; clone_size: NA; cdr3_nt: TGCGCCAGCAGCCATGGGGCAGGGCTCTATGGCTACACCTTC; cdr3_aa: CASSHGAGLYGYTF
v_call: TRBV28; j_call: TRBJ2-5; d_call: TRBD2; clone_size: NA; cdr3_nt: TGTGCCAGCAGGAGACTAGCGGAGAAGAGAGAGACCCAGTACTTC; cdr3_aa: CASRRLAEKRETQYF
v_call: TRBV9; j_call: TRBJ2-4; d_call: NA; clone_size: NA; cdr3_nt: TGTGCCAGCAGCGCTCCTGACTTAGCAAACATTCAGTACTTC; cdr3_aa: CASSAPDLANIQYF
v_call: TRBV2; j_call: TRBJ2-5; d_call: NA; clone_size: NA; cdr3_nt: TGTGCCAGCAGTGAAGGGACTTTAGCTGGAACGGAGACCCAGTACTTC; cdr3_aa: CASSEGTLAGTETQYF
v_call: TRBV19; j_call: TRBJ1-4; d_call: NA; clone_size: once; cdr3_nt: TGTGCCAGTAGTAAAGGGGCTACGGCCCCCGAGGATGAAAAACTGTTTTTT; cdr3_aa: CASSKGATAPEDEKLFF
v_call: TRBV4-1; j_call: TRBJ1-2; d_call: NA; clone_size: NA; cdr3_nt: TGCGCCAGCAGCCAAGTACAGGGCAACTATGGCTACACCTTC; cdr3_aa: CASSQVQGNYGYTF
v_call: TRBV7-2; j_call: TRBJ2-5; d_call: TRBD2; clone_size: NA; cdr3_nt: TGTGCCAGCAGCTTATTTCCGGGAGGAGGGAAAGAGACCCAGTACTTC; cdr3_aa: CASSLFPGGGKETQYF
v_call: TRBV2; j_call: TRBJ1-2; d_call: NA; clone_size: NA; cdr3_nt: TGTGCCAGCAGTGAAGCGAACAGGGCCTATGGCTACACCTTC; cdr3_aa: CASSEANRAYGYTF
v_call: TRBV6-1; j_call: TRBJ2-1; d_call: NA; clone_size: once; cdr3_nt: TGTGCCAGCAGTGAGTTCGGGAGCTCCTACAATGAGCAGTTCTTC; cdr3_aa: CASSEFGSSYNEQFF
v_call: TRBV27; j_call: TRBJ2-7; d_call: TRBD1; clone_size: NA; cdr3_nt: TGTGCCAGCAGTTTCCTAGGTGGGGACAGGGAATGGTACGAGCAGTACTTC; cdr3_aa: CASSFLGGDREWYEQYF
v_call: TRBV28; j_call: TRBJ1-2; d_call: TRBD1; clone_size: NA; cdr3_nt: TGTGCCAGCAGTTCCAACCGGGACAGGGTCCGCTATGGCTACACCTTC; cdr3_aa: CASSSNRDRVRYGYTF
v_call: TRBV5-1; j_call: TRBJ2-7; d_call: TRBD2; clone_size: NA; cdr3_nt: TGCGCCAGCAGCTTGGAAGGACTAGCGGGAGAGCAGCACTTC; cdr3_aa: CASSLEGLAGEQHF
v_call: TRBV4-3; j_call: TRBJ2-2; d_call: NA; clone_size: NA; cdr3_nt: TGCGCCAGCAGCCAAGAAATGGGGGCCCCCGGGGAGCTGTTTTTT; cdr3_aa: CASSQEMGAPGELFF
v_call: TRBV24-1; j_call: TRBJ2-1; d_call: TRBD2; clone_size: NA; cdr3_nt: TGTGCCACTGGTCAGTCCCGACTAGCGGGAGATGAGCAGTTCTTC; cdr3_aa: CATGQSRLAGDEQFF
v_call: TRBV11-2; j_call: TRBJ2-7; d_call: NA; clone_size: few; cdr3_nt: TGTGCCAGCAGCTTAAACAGCCTCGGCTACGAGCAGTACTTC; cdr3_aa: CASSLNSLGYEQYF
v_call: TRBV7-7; j_call: TRBJ2-5; d_call: TRBD2; clone_size: NA; cdr3_nt: TGTGCCAGCAGCTTAGAACCTAGCGGGAGAGAGACCCAGTACTTC; cdr3_aa: CASSLEPSGRETQYF
v_call: TRBV7-8; j_call: TRBJ1-6; d_call: TRBD1; clone_size: NA; cdr3_nt: TGTGCCAGCAGCTTAGACAGGGGGCCATCACCCCTCCACTTT; cdr3_aa: CASSLDRGPSPLHF
v_call: TRBV6-2/TRBV6-3; j_call: TRBJ1-1; d_call: NA; clone_size: NA; cdr3_nt: TGTGCCAGCAGTTACCCCTCCCGGGGCCAGGGGAAAAGGAACTTCTTAGCTTTCTTT; cdr3_aa: CASSYPSRGQGKRNFLAFF
v_call: TRBV11-1; j_call: TRBJ1-1; d_call: NA; clone_size: NA; cdr3_nt: TGTGCCAGCAGCTTAACCTCGACACTGAACACTGAAGCTTTCTTT; cdr3_aa: CASSLTSTLNTEAFF
v_call: TRBV20-1; j_call: TRBJ2-1; d_call: NA; clone_size: NA; cdr3_nt: TGCAGTGCTAGTTCCTGGACTTCCTCCTCCTACAATGAGCAGTTCTTC; cdr3_aa: CSASSWTSSSYNEQFF
v_call: TRBV6-5; j_call: TRBJ1-5; d_call: TRBD1; clone_size: NA; cdr3_nt: TGTGCCAGCAATCCCCCGGGACAGGTTAATCAGCCCCAGCATTTT; cdr3_aa: CASNPPGQVNQPQHF
v_call: TRBV28; j_call: TRBJ1-5; d_call: NA; clone_size: NA; cdr3_nt: TGTGCCAGCAGTTTCGGGGTAGGGCACAATCAGCCCCAGCATTTT; cdr3_aa: CASSFGVGHNQPQHF
v_call: TRBV10-3; j_call: TRBJ1-1; d_call: TRBD1; clone_size: NA; cdr3_nt: TGTGCCATCAGTACCTTAACCGGGACAGGGGGCACTGAAGCTTTCTTT; cdr3_aa: CAISTLTGTGGTEAFF
v_call: TRBV2; j_call: TRBJ1-5; d_call: NA; clone_size: NA; cdr3_nt: TGTGCCAGCAGTCTCAGGGGTCGGCAGCCCCAGCATTTT; cdr3_aa: CASSLRGRQPQHF
v_call: TRBV18; j_call: TRBJ2-1; d_call: NA; clone_size: NA; cdr3_nt: TGTGCCAGCAAAGGGGTGGTGCGGAGCTACAATGAGCAGTTCTTC; cdr3_aa: CASKGVVRSYNEQFF
v_call: TRBV4-2; j_call: TRBJ1-4; d_call: NA; clone_size: few; cdr3_nt: TGTGCCAGCAGCCATACCGGGGCGGGGGATGAAAAACTGTTTTTT; cdr3_aa: CASSHTGAGDEKLFF
v_call: TRBV5-1; j_call: TRBJ2-1; d_call: TRBD1; clone_size: NA; cdr3_nt: TGCGCCAGCAGCTTGGAGGGTGGACAGGGGGGAAATGAGCAGTTCTTC; cdr3_aa: CASSLEGGQGGNEQFF
v_call: TRBV27; j_call: TRBJ2-2; d_call: NA; clone_size: NA; cdr3_nt: TGTGCCAGCAGTCCGGGAACAGGGTACACCGGGGAGCTGTTTTTT; cdr3_aa: CASSPGTGYTGELFF
v_call: TRBV9; j_call: TRBJ2-1; d_call: TRBD2; clone_size: NA; cdr3_nt: TGTGCCAGCAGCGTAGCAGCGGGATCCTACAATGAGCAGTTCTTC; cdr3_aa: CASSVAAGSYNEQFF
v_call: TRBV5-1; j_call: TRBJ1-2; d_call: NA; clone_size: NA; cdr3_nt: TGCGCCAGCAGCTTGGGGGACAACAGCTATGGCTACACCTTC; cdr3_aa: CASSLGDNSYGYTF